This T cell receptor beta chain was sequenced during a study of graft-versus-host responses after intestinal transplantation. Per the germline V gene, CDR1 is MNHEY and CDR2 is SMNVEV (reference sequence). V was pared by 6 bases and J by 2 bases, with 22 bases between. CDR3 length: 17 amino acids. The data were produced by immunoSEQ multiplex PCR, yet TCRdb's version contains in-frame clones alone and is incomplete. The sample records tens of thousands of clones, about 94% being singletons. On this clone: Its cognate antigen is unknown.

The rearrangement uses TRBV27 and TRBJ2-5, with D possibly TRBD2 on 6 matching bases. The clonotype originates from a human donor who was the organ donor for an intestinal transplant. Sample: unstimulated CD4+ T cells sorted from spleen or lymph node cells, taken before transplant. CDR3 in DNA: TGTGCCAGCAGGCCCCTACGGCAGGGAGGCTTGCAAGAGACCCAGTACTTC. Protein: CASRPLRQGGLQETQYF.